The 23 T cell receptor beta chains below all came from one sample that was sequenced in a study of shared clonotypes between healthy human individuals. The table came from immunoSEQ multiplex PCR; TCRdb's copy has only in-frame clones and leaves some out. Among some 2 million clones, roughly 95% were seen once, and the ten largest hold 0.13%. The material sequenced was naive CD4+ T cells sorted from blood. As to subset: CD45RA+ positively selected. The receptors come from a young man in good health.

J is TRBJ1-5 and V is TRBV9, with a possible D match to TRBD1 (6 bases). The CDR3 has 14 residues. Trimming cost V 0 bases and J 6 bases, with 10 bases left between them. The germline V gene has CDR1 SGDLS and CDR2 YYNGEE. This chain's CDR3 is CASSVEGESQPQHF. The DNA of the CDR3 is TGTGCCAGCAGCGTAGAGGGGGAGAGTCAGCCCCAGCATTTT.

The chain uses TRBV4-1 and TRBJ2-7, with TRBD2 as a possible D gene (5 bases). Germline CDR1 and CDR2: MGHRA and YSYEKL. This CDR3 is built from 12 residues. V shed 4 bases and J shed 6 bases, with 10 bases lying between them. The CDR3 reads CASSLGVGEQYF. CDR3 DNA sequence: TGCGCCAGCAGCCTGGGAGTAGGCGAGCAGTACTTC.

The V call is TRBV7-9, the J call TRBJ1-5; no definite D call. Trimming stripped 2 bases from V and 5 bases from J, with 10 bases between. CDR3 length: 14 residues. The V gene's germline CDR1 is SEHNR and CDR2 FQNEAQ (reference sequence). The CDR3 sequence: CASSLSSAHQPQHF. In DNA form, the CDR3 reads TGTGCCAGCAGCTTAAGTTCAGCTCATCAGCCCCAGCATTTT.

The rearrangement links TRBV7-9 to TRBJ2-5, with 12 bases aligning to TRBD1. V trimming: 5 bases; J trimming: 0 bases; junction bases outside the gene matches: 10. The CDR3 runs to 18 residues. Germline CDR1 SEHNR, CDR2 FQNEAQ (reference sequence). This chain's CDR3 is CASSPGQGASPYQETQYF. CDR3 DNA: TGTGCCAGCAGCCCGGGACAGGGGGCTTCCCCGTACCAAGAGACCCAGTACTTC.

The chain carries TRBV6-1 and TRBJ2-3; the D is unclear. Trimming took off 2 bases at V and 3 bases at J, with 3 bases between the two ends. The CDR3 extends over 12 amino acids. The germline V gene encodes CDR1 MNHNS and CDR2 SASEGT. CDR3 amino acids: CASSEFTDTQYF. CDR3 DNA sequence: TGTGCCAGCAGTGAATTTACAGATACGCAGTATTTT.

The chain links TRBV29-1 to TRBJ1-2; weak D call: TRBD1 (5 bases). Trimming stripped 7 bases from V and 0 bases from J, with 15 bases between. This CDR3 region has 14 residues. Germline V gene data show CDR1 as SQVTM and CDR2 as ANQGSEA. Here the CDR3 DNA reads TGCAGCGGGGTTATAACAGGCTCTAACTATGGCTACACCTTC. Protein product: CSGVITGSNYGYTF.

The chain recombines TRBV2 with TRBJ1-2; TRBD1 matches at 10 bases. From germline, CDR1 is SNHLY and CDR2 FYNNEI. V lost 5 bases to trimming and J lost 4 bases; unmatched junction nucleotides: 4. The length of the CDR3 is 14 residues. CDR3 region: CASSTGQGIYGYTF. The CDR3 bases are TGTGCCAGCAGTACGGGACAGGGGATCTATGGCTACACCTTC.

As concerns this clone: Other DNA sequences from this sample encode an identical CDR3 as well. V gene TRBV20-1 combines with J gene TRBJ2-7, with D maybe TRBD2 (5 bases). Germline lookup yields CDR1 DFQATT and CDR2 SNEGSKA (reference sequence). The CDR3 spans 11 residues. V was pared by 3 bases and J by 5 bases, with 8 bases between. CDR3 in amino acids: CSASDGDEQYF. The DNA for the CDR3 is TGCAGTGCTAGTGACGGGGACGAGCAGTACTTC.

The CDR3 loop is CASTQSGRNTGELFF. CDR3 nucleotide sequence: TGTGCCAGTACCCAAAGCGGACGCAATACCGGGGAGCTGTTTTTT. The chain has TRBV19 and TRBJ2-2, with a possible D match to TRBD2 (5 bases). The CDR3 covers 15 residues. V was shortened by 7 bases and J by 5 bases, with 17 bases between the two germline ends. Germline CDR1 LNHDA, CDR2 SQIVND (reference sequence).

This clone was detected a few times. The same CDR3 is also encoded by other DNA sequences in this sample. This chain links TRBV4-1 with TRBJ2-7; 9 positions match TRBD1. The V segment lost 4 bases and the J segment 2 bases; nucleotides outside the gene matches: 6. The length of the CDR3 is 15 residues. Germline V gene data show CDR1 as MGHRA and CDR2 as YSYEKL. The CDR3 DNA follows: TGCGCCAGCAGCCGCCCGGGACAGGGTCCCTACGAGCAGTACTTC. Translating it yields CASSRPGQGPYEQYF.

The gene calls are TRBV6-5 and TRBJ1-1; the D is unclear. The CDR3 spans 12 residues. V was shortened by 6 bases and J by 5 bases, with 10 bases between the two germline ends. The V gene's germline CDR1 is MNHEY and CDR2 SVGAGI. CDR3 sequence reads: CASRSLKTEAFF. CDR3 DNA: TGTGCCAGCAGGTCATTAAAGACTGAAGCTTTCTTT.

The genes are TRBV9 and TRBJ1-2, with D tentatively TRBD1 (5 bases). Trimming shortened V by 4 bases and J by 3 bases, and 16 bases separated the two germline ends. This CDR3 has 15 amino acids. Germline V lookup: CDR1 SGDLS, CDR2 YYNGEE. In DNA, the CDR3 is TGTGCCAGCAGCCAGAGGTCCAGGGCGGACTATGGCTACACCTTC. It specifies CASSQRSRADYGYTF.

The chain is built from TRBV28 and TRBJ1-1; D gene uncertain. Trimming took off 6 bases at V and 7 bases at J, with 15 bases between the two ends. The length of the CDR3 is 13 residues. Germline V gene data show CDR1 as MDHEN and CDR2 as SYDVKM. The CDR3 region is CASSLNPGYEAFF. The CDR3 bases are TGTGCCAGCAGCTTAAATCCGGGCTATGAAGCTTTCTTT.

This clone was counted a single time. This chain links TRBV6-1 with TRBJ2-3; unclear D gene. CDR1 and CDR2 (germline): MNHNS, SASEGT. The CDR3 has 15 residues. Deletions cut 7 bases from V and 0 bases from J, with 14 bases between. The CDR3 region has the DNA TGTGCCAGCAATCAAAATAGGGCTAGCACAGATACGCAGTATTTT. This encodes CASNQNRASTDTQYF.

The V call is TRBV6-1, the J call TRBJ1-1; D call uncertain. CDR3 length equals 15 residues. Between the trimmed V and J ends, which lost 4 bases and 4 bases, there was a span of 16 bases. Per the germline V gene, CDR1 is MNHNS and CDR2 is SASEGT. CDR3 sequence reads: CASSGLHLMGTEAFF. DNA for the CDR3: TGTGCCAGCAGTGGCCTTCACCTCATGGGCACTGAAGCTTTCTTT.

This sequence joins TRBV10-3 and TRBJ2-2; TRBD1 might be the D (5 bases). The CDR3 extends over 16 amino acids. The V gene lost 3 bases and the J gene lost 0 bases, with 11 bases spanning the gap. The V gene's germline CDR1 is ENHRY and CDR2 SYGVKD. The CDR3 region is CAISELGPANTGELFF. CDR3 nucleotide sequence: TGTGCCATCAGTGAATTGGGGCCCGCGAACACCGGGGAGCTGTTTTTT.

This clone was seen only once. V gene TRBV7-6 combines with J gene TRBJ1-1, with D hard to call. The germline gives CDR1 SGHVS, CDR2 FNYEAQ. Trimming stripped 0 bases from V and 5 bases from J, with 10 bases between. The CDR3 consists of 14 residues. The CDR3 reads CASSLASGGTEAFF. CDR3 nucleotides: TGTGCCAGCAGCTTAGCATCAGGCGGTACTGAAGCTTTCTTT.

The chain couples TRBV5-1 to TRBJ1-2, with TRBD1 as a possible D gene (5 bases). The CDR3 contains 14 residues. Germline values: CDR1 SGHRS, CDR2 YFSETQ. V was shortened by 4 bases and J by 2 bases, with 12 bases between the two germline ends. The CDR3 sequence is CASSPYGGNYGYTF. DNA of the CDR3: TGCGCCAGCAGCCCATATGGGGGGAACTATGGCTACACCTTC. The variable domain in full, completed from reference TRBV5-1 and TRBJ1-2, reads KAGVTQTPRYLIKTRGQQVTLSCSPISGHRSVSWYQQTPGQGLQFLFEYFSETQRNKGNFPGRFSGRQFSNSRSEMNVSTLELGDSALYLCASSPYGGNYGYTFGSGTRLTVV.

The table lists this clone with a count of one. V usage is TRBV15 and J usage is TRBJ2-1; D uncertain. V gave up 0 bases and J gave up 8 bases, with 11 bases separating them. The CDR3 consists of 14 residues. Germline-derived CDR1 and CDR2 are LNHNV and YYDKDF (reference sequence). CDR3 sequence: CATSRDPMSDEQFF. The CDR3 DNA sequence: TGTGCCACCAGCAGAGATCCTATGAGCGATGAGCAGTTCTTC.

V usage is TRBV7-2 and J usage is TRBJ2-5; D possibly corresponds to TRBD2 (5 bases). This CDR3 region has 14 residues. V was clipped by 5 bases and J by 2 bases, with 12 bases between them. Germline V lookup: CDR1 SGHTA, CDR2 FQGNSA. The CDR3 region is CASSLHGKQETQYF. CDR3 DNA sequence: TGTGCCAGCAGCCTCCACGGGAAACAAGAGACCCAGTACTTC.

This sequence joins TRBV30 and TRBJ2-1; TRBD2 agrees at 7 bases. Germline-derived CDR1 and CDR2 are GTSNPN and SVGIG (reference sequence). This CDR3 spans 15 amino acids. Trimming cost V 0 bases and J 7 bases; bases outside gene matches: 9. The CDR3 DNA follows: TGTGCCTGGAGTGTAGAGCGGGGCAACCTTAATGAGCAGTTCTTC. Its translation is CAWSVERGNLNEQFF.

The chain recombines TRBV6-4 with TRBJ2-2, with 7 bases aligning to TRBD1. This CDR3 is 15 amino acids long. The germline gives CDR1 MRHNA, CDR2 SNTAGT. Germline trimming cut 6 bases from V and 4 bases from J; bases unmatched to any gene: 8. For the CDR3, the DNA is TGTGCCAGCAGAGCGACAGGGTTGGGCACCGGGGAGCTGTTTTTT. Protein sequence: CASRATGLGTGELFF.

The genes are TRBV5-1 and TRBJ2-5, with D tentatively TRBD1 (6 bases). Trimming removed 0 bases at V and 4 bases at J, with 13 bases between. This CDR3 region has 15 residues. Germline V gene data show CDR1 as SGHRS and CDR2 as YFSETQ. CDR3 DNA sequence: TGCGCCAGCAGCTTGGAGGGGCAGGGGCCAGAGACCCAGTACTTC. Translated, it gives CASSLEGQGPETQYF.